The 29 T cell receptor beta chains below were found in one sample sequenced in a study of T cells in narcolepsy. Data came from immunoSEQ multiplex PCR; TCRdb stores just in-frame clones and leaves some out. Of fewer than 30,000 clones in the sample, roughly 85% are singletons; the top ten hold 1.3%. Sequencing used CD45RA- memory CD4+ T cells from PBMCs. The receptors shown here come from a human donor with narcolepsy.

The CDR3, as DNA: TGTGCCAGCAGTGCCGGACAAGCGACTGAAGCTTTCTTT. As protein: CASSAGQATEAFF. The chain joins TRBV6-4 to TRBJ1-1; TRBD1 might be the D (5 bases). Per the germline V gene, CDR1 is MRHNA and CDR2 is SNTAGT. V lost 4 bases to trimming and J lost 5 bases, with 11 bases between them. The CDR3 has 13 amino acids.

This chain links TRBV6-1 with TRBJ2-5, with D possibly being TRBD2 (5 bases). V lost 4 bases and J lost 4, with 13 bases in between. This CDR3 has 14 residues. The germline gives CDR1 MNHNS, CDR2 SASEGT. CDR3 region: CASSVKEGPETQYF. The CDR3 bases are TGTGCCAGCAGTGTTAAAGAGGGCCCAGAGACCCAGTACTTC.

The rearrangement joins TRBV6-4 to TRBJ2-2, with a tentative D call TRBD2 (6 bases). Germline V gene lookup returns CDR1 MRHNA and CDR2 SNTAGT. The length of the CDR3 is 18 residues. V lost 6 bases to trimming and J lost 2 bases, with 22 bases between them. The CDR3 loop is CASSQDGGRTINTGELFF. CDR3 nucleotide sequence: TGTGCCAGCAGCCAAGATGGAGGGCGTACTATAAACACCGGGGAGCTGTTTTTT.

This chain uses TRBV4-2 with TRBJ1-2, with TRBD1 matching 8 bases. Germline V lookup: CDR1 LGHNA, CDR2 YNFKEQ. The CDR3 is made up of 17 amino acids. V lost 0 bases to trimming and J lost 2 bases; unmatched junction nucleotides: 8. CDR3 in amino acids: CASSQDHGQGNNYGYTF. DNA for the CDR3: TGTGCCAGCAGCCAAGATCACGGACAGGGTAACAACTATGGCTACACCTTC.

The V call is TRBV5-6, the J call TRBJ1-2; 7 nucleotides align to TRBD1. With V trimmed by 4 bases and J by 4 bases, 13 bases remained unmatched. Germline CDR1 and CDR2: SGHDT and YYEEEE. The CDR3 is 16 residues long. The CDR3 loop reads CASSLHPAQGTYGYTF. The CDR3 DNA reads TGTGCCAGCAGCCTCCACCCAGCACAGGGGACCTATGGCTACACCTTC.

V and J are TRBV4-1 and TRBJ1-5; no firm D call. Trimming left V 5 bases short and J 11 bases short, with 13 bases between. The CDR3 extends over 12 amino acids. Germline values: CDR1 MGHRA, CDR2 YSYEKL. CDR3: CASSSPYGAQHF. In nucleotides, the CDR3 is TGCGCCAGCAGCTCCCCGTACGGGGCCCAGCATTTT.

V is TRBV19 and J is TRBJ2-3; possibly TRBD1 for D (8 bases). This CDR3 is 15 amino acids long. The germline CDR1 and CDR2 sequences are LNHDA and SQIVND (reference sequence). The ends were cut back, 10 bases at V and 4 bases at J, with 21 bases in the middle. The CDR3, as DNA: TGTGCCACGGCCGGGAGGACAGGGAGAGCAGATACGCAGTATTTT. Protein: CATAGRTGRADTQYF.

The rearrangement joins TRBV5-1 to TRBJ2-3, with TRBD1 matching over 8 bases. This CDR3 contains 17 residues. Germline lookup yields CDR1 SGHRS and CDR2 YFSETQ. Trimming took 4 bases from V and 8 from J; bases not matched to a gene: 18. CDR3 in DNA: TGCGCCAGCAGCCAAGGACAGGGTCTTAGAACTTCAGGTACGCAGTATTTT. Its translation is CASSQGQGLRTSGTQYF.

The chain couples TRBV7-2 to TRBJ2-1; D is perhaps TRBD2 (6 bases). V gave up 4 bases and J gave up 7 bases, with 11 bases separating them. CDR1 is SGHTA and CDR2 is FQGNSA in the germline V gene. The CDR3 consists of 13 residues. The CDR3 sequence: CASSYTSRNEQFF. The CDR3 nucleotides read TGTGCCAGCAGCTACACTAGCAGGAATGAGCAGTTCTTC.

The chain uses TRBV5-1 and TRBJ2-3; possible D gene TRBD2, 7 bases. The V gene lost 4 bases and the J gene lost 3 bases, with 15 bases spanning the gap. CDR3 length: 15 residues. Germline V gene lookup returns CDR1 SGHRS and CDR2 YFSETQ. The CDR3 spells CASSQGLAATDTQYF. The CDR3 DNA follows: TGCGCCAGCAGCCAGGGGCTAGCGGCAACAGATACGCAGTATTTT.

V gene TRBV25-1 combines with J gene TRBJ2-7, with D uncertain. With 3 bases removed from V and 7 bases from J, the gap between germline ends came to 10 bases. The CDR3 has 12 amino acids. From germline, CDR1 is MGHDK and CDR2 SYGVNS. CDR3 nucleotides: TGTGCCAGCAGTGATCGGGTGAGTGAGCAGTACTTC. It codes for CASSDRVSEQYF.

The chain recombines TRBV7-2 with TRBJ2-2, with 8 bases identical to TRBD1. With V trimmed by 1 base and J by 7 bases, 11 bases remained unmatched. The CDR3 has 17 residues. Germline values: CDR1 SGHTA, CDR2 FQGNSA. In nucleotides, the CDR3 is TGTGCCAGCAGCTTAGATAGAGGCCAGGGGGCCGGCGGGGAGCTGTTTTTT. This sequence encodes CASSLDRGQGAGGELFF.

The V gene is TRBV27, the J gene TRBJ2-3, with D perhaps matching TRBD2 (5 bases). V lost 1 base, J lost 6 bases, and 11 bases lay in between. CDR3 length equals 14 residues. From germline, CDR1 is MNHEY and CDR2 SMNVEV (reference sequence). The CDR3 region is CASSLLGGLDTQYF. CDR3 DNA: TGTGCCAGCAGTTTATTAGGAGGTTTGGATACGCAGTATTTT.

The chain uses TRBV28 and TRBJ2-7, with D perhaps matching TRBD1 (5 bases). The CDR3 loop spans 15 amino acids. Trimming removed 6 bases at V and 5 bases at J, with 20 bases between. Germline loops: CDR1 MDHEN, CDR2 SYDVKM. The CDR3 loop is CASSPSVSGADEQYF. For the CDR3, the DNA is TGTGCCAGCAGCCCCTCGGTTAGTGGGGCAGACGAGCAGTACTTC.

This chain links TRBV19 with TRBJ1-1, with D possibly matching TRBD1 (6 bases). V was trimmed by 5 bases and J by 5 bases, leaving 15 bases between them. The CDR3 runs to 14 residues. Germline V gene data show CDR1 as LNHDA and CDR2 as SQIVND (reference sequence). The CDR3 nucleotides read TGTGCCAGTAGTCTACGCGGACAGACAACTGAAGCTTTCTTT. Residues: CASSLRGQTTEAFF.

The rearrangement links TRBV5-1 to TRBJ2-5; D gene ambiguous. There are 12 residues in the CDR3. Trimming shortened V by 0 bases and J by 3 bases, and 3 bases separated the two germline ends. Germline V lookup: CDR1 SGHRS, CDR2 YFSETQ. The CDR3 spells CASSLGKETQYF. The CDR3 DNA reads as TGCGCCAGCAGCTTGGGTAAAGAGACCCAGTACTTC.

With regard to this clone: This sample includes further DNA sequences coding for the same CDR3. The CDR3 nucleotides are TGTGCCAGCACGAAACTGGCGGGAGACTACAATGAGCAGTTCTTC. Encoded protein: CASTKLAGDYNEQFF. The V call is TRBV5-6, the J call TRBJ2-1; TRBD2 agrees at 7 bases. This CDR3 is built from 15 residues. V lost 6 bases and J lost 3; bases outside the gene matches: 9. The V gene's germline CDR1 is SGHDT and CDR2 YYEEEE.

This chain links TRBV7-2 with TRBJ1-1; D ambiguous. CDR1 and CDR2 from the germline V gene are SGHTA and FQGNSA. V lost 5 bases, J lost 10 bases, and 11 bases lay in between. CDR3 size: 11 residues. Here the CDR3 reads CASSPQVVAFF. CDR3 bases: TGTGCCAGCAGCCCCCAGGTTGTAGCTTTCTTT.

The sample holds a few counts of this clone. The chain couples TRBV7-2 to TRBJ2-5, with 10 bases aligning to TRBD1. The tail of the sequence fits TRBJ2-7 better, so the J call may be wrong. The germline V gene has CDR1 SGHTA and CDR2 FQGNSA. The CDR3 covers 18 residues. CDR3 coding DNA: TGTGCCAGCAGCTCCCCCAGGGGGGGGACAGGGGATGCCTACGAGCAGTACTTC. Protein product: CASSSPRGGTGDAYEQYF.

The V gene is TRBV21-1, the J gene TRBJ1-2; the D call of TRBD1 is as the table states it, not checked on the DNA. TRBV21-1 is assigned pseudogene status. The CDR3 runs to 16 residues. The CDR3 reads CASSTSGDRGRNGYTF. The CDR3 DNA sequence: TGTGCCAGCAGCACTTCAGGTGACAGGGGGCGTAATGGCTACACCTTC.

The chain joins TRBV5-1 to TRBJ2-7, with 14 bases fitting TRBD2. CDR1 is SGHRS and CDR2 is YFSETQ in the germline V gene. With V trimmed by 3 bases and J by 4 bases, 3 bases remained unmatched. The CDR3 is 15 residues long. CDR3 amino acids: CASSYRTSGGYEQYF. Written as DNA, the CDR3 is TGCGCCAGCAGCTATAGGACTAGCGGGGGGTACGAGCAGTACTTC.

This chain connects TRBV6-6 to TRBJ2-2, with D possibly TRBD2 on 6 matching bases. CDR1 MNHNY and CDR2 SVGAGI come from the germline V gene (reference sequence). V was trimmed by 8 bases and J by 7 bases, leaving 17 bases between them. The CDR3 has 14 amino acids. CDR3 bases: TGTGCCAGCCGAGGCCAATGGGAGGTCGGGGAGCTGTTTTTT. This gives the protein CASRGQWEVGELFF.

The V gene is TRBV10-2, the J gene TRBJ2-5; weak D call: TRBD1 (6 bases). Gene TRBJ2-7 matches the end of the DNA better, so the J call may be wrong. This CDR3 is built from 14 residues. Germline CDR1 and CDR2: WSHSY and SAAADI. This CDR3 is CASTRGKSSYEQYF. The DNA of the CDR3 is TGCGCCAGCACGAGGGGGAAGAGCTCCTACGAGCAGTACTTC.

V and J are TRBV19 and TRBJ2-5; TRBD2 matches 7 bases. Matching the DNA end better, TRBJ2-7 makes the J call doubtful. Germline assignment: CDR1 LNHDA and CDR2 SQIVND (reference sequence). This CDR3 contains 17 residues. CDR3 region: CASRDSPGRGSSYEQYF. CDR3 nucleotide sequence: TGTGCCAGTAGGGATAGCCCTGGTCGCGGGAGCTCCTACGAGCAGTACTTC.

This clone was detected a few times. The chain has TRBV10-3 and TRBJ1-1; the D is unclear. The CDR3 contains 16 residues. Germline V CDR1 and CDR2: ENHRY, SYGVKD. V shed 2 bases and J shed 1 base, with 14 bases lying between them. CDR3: CAISENGVNGNTEAFF. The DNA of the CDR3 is TGTGCCATCAGTGAGAACGGAGTAAACGGGAACACTGAAGCTTTCTTT.

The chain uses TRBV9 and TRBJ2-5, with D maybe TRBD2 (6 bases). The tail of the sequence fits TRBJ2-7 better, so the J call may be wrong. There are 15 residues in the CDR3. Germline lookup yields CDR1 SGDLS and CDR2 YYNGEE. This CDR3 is CASSVADSREYEQYF. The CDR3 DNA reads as TGTGCCAGCAGCGTAGCGGACTCACGGGAGTACGAGCAGTACTTC.

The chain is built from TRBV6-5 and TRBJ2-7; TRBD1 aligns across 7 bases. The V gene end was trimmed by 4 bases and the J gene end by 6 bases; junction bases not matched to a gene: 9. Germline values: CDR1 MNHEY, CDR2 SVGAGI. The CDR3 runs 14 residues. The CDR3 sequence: CASSSIGAGGEQYF. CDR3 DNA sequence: TGTGCCAGCAGTTCTATAGGGGCAGGGGGCGAGCAGTACTTC.

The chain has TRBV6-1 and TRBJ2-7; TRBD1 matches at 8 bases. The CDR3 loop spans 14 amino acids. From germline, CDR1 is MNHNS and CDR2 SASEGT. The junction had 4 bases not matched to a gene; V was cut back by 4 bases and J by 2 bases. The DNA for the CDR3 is TGTGCCAGCAGTGGGGACAGGAAAACCTACGAGCAGTACTTC. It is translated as CASSGDRKTYEQYF.

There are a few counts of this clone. The CDR3 is CASSSTGRNQPQHF. The CDR3, as DNA: TGTGCCAGCAGTTCCACAGGGCGCAATCAGCCCCAGCATTTT. The V gene is TRBV6-6, the J gene TRBJ1-5, with D possibly matching TRBD1 (6 bases). Germline CDR1 reads MNHNY; CDR2 reads SVGAGI (reference sequence). V was clipped by 4 bases and J by 2 bases, with 9 bases between them. There are 14 residues in the CDR3.